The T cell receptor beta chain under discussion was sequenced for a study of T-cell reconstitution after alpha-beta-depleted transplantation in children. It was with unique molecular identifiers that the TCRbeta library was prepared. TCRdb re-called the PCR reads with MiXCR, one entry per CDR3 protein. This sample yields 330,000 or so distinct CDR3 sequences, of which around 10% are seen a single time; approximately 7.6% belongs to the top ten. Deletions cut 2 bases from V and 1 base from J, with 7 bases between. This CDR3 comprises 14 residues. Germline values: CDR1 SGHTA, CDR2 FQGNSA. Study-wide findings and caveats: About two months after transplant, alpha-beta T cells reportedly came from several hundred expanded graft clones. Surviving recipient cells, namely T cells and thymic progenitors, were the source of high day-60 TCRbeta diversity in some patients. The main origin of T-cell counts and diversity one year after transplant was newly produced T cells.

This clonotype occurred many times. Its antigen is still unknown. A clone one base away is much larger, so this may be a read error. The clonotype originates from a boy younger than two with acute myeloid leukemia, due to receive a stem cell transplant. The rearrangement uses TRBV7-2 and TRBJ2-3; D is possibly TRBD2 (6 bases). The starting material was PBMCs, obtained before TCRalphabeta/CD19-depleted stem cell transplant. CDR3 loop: CASSLKRGTDTQYF. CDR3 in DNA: TGTGCCAGCAGCTTAAAGCGGGGCACAGATACGCAGTATTTT. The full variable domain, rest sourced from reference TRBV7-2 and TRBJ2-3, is GAGVSQSPSNKVTEKGKDVELRCDPISGHTALYWYRQSLGQGLEFLIYFQGNSAPDKSGLPSDRFSAERTGGSVSTLTIQRTQQEDSAVYLCASSLKRGTDTQYFGPGTRLTVL.